The rows below give T cell receptor beta chains drawn from one sample of a study of long-term antiretroviral therapy in people with HIV. Only in-frame clones appear in the TCRdb table, and some are missing; sequencing was by immunoSEQ multiplex PCR. The data hold about 20,000 clones, with more than 85% observed a single time. Sequenced material: unsorted PBMCs, taken 4.4 years after starting antiretroviral therapy. Receptors originate from a woman in her forties or fifties with HIV. Each CDR3 is given with its conserved first and last residue. Each record gives: J gene, clone size, D gene, V gene, CDR3 DNA, CDR3 protein. The D gene is left open where the match is weak. Size tells how often a clone was seen (once, few, many) or the class of an expanded clone, and some rows leave it out.

J gene: TRBJ2-1; clone size: NA; D gene: NA; V gene: TRBV4-3; CDR3 DNA: TGCGCCAGCAGCCAAGGGCAGCCAACTAATGAGCAGTTCTTC; CDR3 protein: CASSQGQPTNEQFF
J gene: TRBJ2-2; clone size: NA; D gene: NA; V gene: TRBV5-1; CDR3 DNA: TGCGCCAGCAAGTTGAATGGGCGCACCGGGGAGCTGTTTTTT; CDR3 protein: CASKLNGRTGELFF
J gene: TRBJ1-1; clone size: once; D gene: NA; V gene: TRBV10-3; CDR3 DNA: TGTGCCATCAGGGCCGAGGAGGGGGGCACTGAAGCTTTCTTT; CDR3 protein: CAIRAEEGGTEAFF
J gene: TRBJ2-3; clone size: once; D gene: TRBD2; V gene: TRBV5-5; CDR3 DNA: TGTGCCAGCAGCCCGGGACTAGAAGCAGATACGCAGTATTTT; CDR3 protein: CASSPGLEADTQYF
J gene: TRBJ2-6; clone size: once; D gene: NA; V gene: TRBV4-2; CDR3 DNA: TGTGCCAGCAGCCATTCCGGCAGGCAAGGGGCCTCTGGGGCCAACGTCCTGACTTTC; CDR3 protein: CASSHSGRQGASGANVLTF
J gene: TRBJ2-7; clone size: NA; D gene: TRBD2; V gene: TRBV11-2; CDR3 DNA: TGTGCCAGCAGCTTCAGAGCGGGGCCCTACGAGCAGTACTTC; CDR3 protein: CASSFRAGPYEQYF
J gene: TRBJ2-5; clone size: NA; D gene: TRBD2; V gene: TRBV7-8; CDR3 DNA: TGTGCCAGCAGGGGCGGGGGGGCCCAAGAGACCCAGTACTTC; CDR3 protein: CASRGGGAQETQYF
J gene: TRBJ2-5; clone size: once; D gene: TRBD1; V gene: TRBV2; CDR3 DNA: TGTGCCAGCTCGCAGGGGGCCCCGAACCAAGAGACCCAGTACTTC; CDR3 protein: CASSQGAPNQETQYF
J gene: TRBJ1-1; clone size: NA; D gene: NA; V gene: TRBV7-9; CDR3 DNA: TGTGCCAGCAGCTTAGCGCTAACGGGGGGCGCGGCAGCTTTCTTT; CDR3 protein: CASSLALTGGAAAFF
J gene: TRBJ1-4; clone size: NA; D gene: TRBD1; V gene: TRBV6-5; CDR3 DNA: TGTGCCAGCAGTTACTACGGGACAGGGCATAATGAAAAACTGTTTTTT; CDR3 protein: CASSYYGTGHNEKLFF
J gene: TRBJ2-7; clone size: NA; D gene: NA; V gene: TRBV18; CDR3 DNA: TGTGCCAGCTCACCTGGTGGGCGGCCCTACGAGCAGTACTTC; CDR3 protein: CASSPGGRPYEQYF
J gene: TRBJ2-1; clone size: once; D gene: NA; V gene: TRBV6-4; CDR3 DNA: TGTGCCAGCAGTGACGGGAACAGGGTAAATGAGCAGTTCTTC; CDR3 protein: CASSDGNRVNEQFF
J gene: TRBJ1-6; clone size: NA; D gene: NA; V gene: TRBV2; CDR3 DNA: TGTGCCAGCACCCTCTCGAGGAATCACCCGAGATCACCCCTCCACTTT; CDR3 protein: CASTLSRNHPRSPLHF
J gene: TRBJ1-2; clone size: NA; D gene: TRBD1; V gene: TRBV2; CDR3 DNA: TGTGCCAGCAGGGGGACAGGGGGCGATGGCTACACCTTC; CDR3 protein: CASRGTGGDGYTF
J gene: TRBJ2-2; clone size: NA; D gene: NA; V gene: TRBV12-5; CDR3 DNA: TGTGCTAGTGGTTTGTCCAGGGATGCCGGGGAGCTGTTTTTT; CDR3 protein: CASGLSRDAGELFF
J gene: TRBJ1-1; clone size: NA; D gene: NA; V gene: TRBV7-3; CDR3 DNA: TGTGCCAGCAGCGAACAGGGACTGAACACTGAAGCTTTCTTT; CDR3 protein: CASSEQGLNTEAFF
J gene: TRBJ2-7; clone size: NA; D gene: NA; V gene: TRBV4-1; CDR3 DNA: TGCGCCAGCAGCCAAGAAATGAGGGCAGTTTACGAGCAGTACTTC; CDR3 protein: CASSQEMRAVYEQYF
J gene: TRBJ1-1; clone size: NA; D gene: NA; V gene: TRBV6-5; CDR3 DNA: TGTGCCAGCAGCCTCGGACCGAGTGAAGCTTTCTTT; CDR3 protein: CASSLGPSEAFF
J gene: TRBJ1-1; clone size: NA; D gene: TRBD1; V gene: TRBV10-3; CDR3 DNA: TGTGCCATCAGTGACACAGGGGGCGCCGGTGAAGCTTTCTTT; CDR3 protein: CAISDTGGAGEAFF